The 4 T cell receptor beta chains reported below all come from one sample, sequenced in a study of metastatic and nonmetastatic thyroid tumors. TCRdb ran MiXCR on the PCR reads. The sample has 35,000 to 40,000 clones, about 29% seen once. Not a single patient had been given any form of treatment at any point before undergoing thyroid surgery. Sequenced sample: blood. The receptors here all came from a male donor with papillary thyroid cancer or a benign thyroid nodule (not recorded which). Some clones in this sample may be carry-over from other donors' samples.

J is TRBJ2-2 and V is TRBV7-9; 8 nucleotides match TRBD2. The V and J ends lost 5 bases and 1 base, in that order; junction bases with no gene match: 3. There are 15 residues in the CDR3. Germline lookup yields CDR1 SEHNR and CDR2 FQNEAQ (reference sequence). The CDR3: CASSVSGVNTGELFF. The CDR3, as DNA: TGTGCCAGCAGCGTTAGCGGGGTGAACACCGGGGAGCTGTTTTTT. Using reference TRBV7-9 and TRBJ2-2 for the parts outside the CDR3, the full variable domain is DTGVSQNPRHKITKRGQNVTFRCDPISEHNRLYWYRQTLGQGPEFLTYFQNEAQLEKSRLLSDRFSAERPKGSFSTLEIQRTEQGDSAMYLCASSVSGVNTGELFFGEGSRLTVL.

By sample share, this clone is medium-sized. This CDR3 reads CASSLVDNSPLHF. DNA for the CDR3: TGTGCCAGCAGCTTAGTAGATAATTCACCCCTCCACTTT. This chain joins TRBV11-2 and TRBJ1-6; D is unresolved. V dropped 1 base and J dropped 5 bases, with 3 bases sitting between them. This CDR3 is 13 amino acids long. CDR1 is SGHAT, CDR2 FQNNGV, per germline.

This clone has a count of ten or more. CDR3 DNA sequence: TGTGCCAGCAGCTTATCTCAGGGATATAGCAATCAGCCCCAGCATTTT. It is translated as CASSLSQGYSNQPQHF. The chain combines TRBV7-9 with TRBJ1-5; tentative D call: TRBD1 (5 bases). Trimming left V 2 bases short and J 0 bases short, with 11 bases between. Germline CDR1 reads SEHNR; CDR2 reads FQNEAQ (reference sequence). This CDR3 is built from 16 residues.

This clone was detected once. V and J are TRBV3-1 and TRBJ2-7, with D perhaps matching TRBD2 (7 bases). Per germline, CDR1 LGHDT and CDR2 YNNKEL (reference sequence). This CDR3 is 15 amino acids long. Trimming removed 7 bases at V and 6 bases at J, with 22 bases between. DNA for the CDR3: TGTGCCAGCACCAACCTTGGCGGGGGCGGAAGCGAGCAGTACTTC. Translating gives CASTNLGGGGSEQYF.